These T cell receptor beta chains were read from a single sample in a study of blood T cell repertoires in COVID-19. Assay: immunoSEQ multiplex PCR; the TCRdb copy retains only in-frame clones and omits some. This repertoire shows almost 65,000 clones, around 90% found once; its top ten account for about 9.5%. Sample: PBMCs or T cells enriched from blood (not recorded which). All receptors derive from a woman in her thirties or forties who had recovered from COVID-19. The CDR3 runs from the conserved cysteine through the conserved F or W. Each record gives: D gene, J gene, clone size, V gene, CDR3 DNA, CDR3 protein. The D gene is left open where the match is weak. A clone size is listed for some rows: how often the clone was seen (once, few, many), or a class if it is expanded.

TRBD1 TRBJ2-7 - TRBV5-1 TGCGCCAGCAGCCGCAAGACAGGGGGCTACGACGAGCAGTACTTC CASSRKTGGYDEQYF
TRBD2 TRBJ2-1 - TRBV24-1 TGTGCCACCAGTGATTCTAGCGGGGGTCCCAATGAGCAGTTCTTC CATSDSSGGPNEQFF
- TRBJ1-2 - TRBV19 TGTGCCAGTAGTATAACCGGCCAGGGCGGCTATGGCTACACCTTC CASSITGQGGYGYTF
TRBD1 TRBJ2-1 once TRBV5-1 TGCGCCAGCAGCTCCTTTGGGGCCGGGACAGGGATCAATGAGCAGTTCTTC CASSSFGAGTGINEQFF
- TRBJ1-1 - TRBV3-1/TRBV3-2 TGTGCCAGCAGCCAATTTTGGCGGGACACTGAAGCTTTCTTT CASSQFWRDTEAFF
- TRBJ2-1 - TRBV11-3 TGTGCCAGCAGCTTAGGATACCACCAGGGGAGGGTGTACAATGAGCAGTTCTTC CASSLGYHQGRVYNEQFF
- TRBJ2-2 few TRBV6-5 TGTTTCAGCGGCAGTCGGAACACCGGGGAGCTGTTTTTT CFSGSRNTGELFF
- TRBJ2-7 - TRBV7-2 TGTGCCAGCAGTCCGGGGGTGGGCGAGCAGTACTTC CASSPGVGEQYF
TRBD2 TRBJ2-3 - TRBV13 TGTGCCAGCAGCGAGCGGGGGGTTTCAGATACGCAGTATTTT CASSERGVSDTQYF
- TRBJ2-3 - TRBV25-1 TGTGCCAGCAGTGAATCTGTTACGCAGTATTTT CASSESVTQYF
TRBD1 TRBJ1-4 - TRBV19 TGTGCCAGTAGTAGGGGACAGGGTAATAATGAAAAACTGTTTTTT CASSRGQGNNEKLFF
TRBD1 TRBJ2-6 - TRBV5-6 TGTGCCAGCAGCTTCCTCCCGGGACAGGGGGGCTCTGGGGCCAACGTCCTGACTTTC CASSFLPGQGGSGANVLTF
- TRBJ1-1 once TRBV12-3/TRBV12-4 TGTGCCAGCAGGACAGGACCTGAAGCTTTCTTT CASRTGPEAFF
TRBD1 TRBJ1-4 - TRBV19 TGTGCCAGTAGTGTCCCCGGGACAGATAATGAAAAACTGTTTTTT CASSVPGTDNEKLFF